This T cell receptor beta chain was observed in a study of blood T cell repertoires in COVID-19. In the study overall: Sources were T cells, B-cell-depleted T cells, or PBMCs; the material itself was cDNA or gDNA.

Assay used: immunoSEQ multiplex PCR; TCRdb lists only in-frame clones, some missing. The sample records 200,000 or so clones, around 88% being singletons. Participant reports of clinical history set cohort assignment. The TCR was taken from a woman aged 40 to 50 with acute COVID-19. Specimen: PBMCs or T cells enriched from blood (not recorded which).

CDR3 bases: TGCGCCAGCAGCTTGGCGCCTACAGGGAACACTGAAGCTTTCTTT. Its translation is CASSLAPTGNTEAFF. The genes are TRBV5-1 and TRBJ1-1; possible D gene TRBD1, 5 bases. Germline V gene sequence: CDR1 SGHRS, CDR2 YFSETQ. Trimming shortened V by 0 bases and J by 1 base, and 10 bases separated the two germline ends. The CDR3 length is 15 residues.